This T cell receptor (beta chain) was sequenced for a study of T cells in Graves' hyperthyroidism and ophthalmopathy. For the study at large: Blood from the periphery was taken at initial diagnosis, before any treatment. Study results and limitations: Expanded thyroid clonotypes (above 0.001) were mostly also found in blood.

There are a few counts of this clonotype. Its antigen is unidentified. Active moderate-to-severe ophthalmopathy, Clinical Activity Score at least 3, NOSPECS at least 4, under 3 months' duration. Diagnoses used clinical symptoms, serum thyroxine and TRAb, thyroid ultrasound and orbital computed tomography. Amplified regions were TCR beta CDR3 sequences from RNA transcripts. The TCR CDR3 first-round RT-PCR relied on the HTBI primer set. Each CDR3 protein is one row after TCRdb ran MiXCR on the multiplex PCR reads. The sample has more than 500,000 distinct CDR3 sequences, under 15% seen once. CDR3 length: 14 residues. The V and J ends lost 1 base and 7 bases respectively, with 13 bases between them. CDR1 and CDR2 from the germline V gene are MNHNS and SASEGT.

The sequence derives from a woman aged 40 to 50 with Graves' ophthalmopathy. This sequence joins TRBV6-1 and TRBJ1-2; D is possibly TRBD1 (6 bases). Material for sequencing was blood. The CDR3 region is CASSEVGGTVGYTF. As DNA, the CDR3 is TGTGCCAGCAGTGAAGTAGGGGGGACGGTTGGCTACACCTTC.